A single sample gave rise to the 6 T cell receptor beta chains below, sequenced in a study of early T cells in non-severe SARS-CoV-2 infection. Each CDR3 protein gets one entry after TCRdb re-called the 5' RACE reads with MiXCR. There are 37,000 or so distinct CDR3 sequences in the sample; 4.5% to 7.5% occur only once, and roughly 4.8% lies in the top ten. The specimen was whole blood. All receptors come from an adult who was a healthcare worker with PCR-confirmed SARS-CoV-2 infection or an uninfected control (not recorded which).

The sample holds many counts of this clonotype. The chain links TRBV7-9 to TRBJ2-7, with D tentatively TRBD1 (5 bases). The CDR3 is 14 residues long. Trimming took 5 bases from V and 0 from J, leaving 11 bases between them. Per germline, CDR1 SEHNR and CDR2 FQNEAQ (reference sequence). This chain's CDR3 is CASSLTDSSYEQYF. The CDR3 bases are TGTGCCAGCAGCCTTACAGACAGCTCCTACGAGCAGTACTTC.

This clonotype occurred many times. V and J are TRBV4-2 and TRBJ2-7; D gene unclear. The germline gives CDR1 LGHNA, CDR2 YNFKEQ. V was clipped by 0 bases and J by 3 bases, with 18 bases between them. CDR3 length equals 17 residues. CDR3 region: CASSQDGWELGRYEQYF. The CDR3 coding sequence is TGTGCCAGCAGCCAAGATGGTTGGGAATTGGGTCGCTACGAGCAGTACTTC.

The rearrangement uses TRBV4-1 and TRBJ2-5, with TRBD2 matching 7 bases. Germline V gene sequence: CDR1 MGHRA, CDR2 YSYEKL. This CDR3 is built from 15 residues. The V and J ends lost 1 base and 3 bases, in that order; junction bases with no gene match: 5. CDR3 amino acids: CASSQAKRGEETQYF. Here the CDR3 DNA reads TGCGCCAGCAGCCAAGCAAAGCGGGGAGAAGAGACCCAGTACTTC.

This clonotype has a handful of counts. This rearrangement joins TRBV28 to TRBJ1-1, with a tentative D call TRBD1 (6 bases). V was cut by 11 bases and J by 4 bases, with 14 bases left in between. The germline V gene has CDR1 MDHEN and CDR2 SYDVKM. The CDR3 runs 12 residues. In DNA, the CDR3 is TGTGCCTGCCGAACAGGGAGCACTGAAGCTTTCTTT. Translating gives CACRTGSTEAFF.

This clonotype was observed many times. V is TRBV5-1 and J is TRBJ2-1; D gene unclear. The CDR3 is 16 residues long. V lost 1 base and J lost 0, with 11 bases in between. CDR1 SGHRS and CDR2 YFSETQ come from the germline V gene. This CDR3 is CASSLRAESSYNEQFF. Written as DNA, the CDR3 is TGCGCCAGCAGCTTGAGGGCGGAAAGCTCCTACAATGAGCAGTTCTTC.

This clonotype occurred many times. The J gene is TRBJ2-7, the V gene TRBV30; D possibly corresponds to TRBD2 (6 bases). Germline CDR1 and CDR2: GTSNPN and SVGIG (reference sequence). The CDR3 extends over 14 amino acids. V was clipped by 3 bases and J by 3 bases, with 15 bases between them. CDR3 loop: CAWRRAGGLYEQYF. CDR3 DNA sequence: TGTGCCTGGAGAAGAGCGGGCGGCCTCTACGAGCAGTACTTC.